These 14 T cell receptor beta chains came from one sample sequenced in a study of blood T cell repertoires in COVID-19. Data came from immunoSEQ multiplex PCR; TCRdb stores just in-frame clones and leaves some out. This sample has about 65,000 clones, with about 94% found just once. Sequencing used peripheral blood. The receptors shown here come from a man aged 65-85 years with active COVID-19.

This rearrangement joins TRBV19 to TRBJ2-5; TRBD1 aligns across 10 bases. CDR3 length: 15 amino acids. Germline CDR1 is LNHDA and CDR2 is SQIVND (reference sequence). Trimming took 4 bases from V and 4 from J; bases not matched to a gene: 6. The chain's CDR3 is CASSKSGTGVETQYF. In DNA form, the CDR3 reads TGTGCCAGTAGTAAGTCCGGGACAGGGGTAGAGACCCAGTACTTC.

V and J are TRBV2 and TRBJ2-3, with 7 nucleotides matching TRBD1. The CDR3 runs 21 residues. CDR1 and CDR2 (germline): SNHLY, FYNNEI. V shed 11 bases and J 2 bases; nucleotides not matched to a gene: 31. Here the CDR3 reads CAAGVETGAGLKRGDTDTQYF. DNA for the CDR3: TGTGCCGCAGGGGTTGAAACAGGGGCGGGCTTGAAACGGGGAGACACAGATACGCAGTATTTT.

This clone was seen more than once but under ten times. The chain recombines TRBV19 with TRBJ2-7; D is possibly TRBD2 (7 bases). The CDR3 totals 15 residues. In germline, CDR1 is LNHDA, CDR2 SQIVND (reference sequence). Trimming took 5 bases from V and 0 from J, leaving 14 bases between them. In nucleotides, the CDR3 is TGTGCCAGTAGTGCGGGGGCGGGACGCTCCTACGAGCAGTACTTC. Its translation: CASSAGAGRSYEQYF.

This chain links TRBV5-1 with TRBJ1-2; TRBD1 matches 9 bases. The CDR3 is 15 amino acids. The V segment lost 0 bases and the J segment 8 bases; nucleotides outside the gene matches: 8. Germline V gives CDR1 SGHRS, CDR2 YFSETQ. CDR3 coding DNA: TGCGCCAGCAGCTTGGATGGGACAGGGACGGGCGGCTACACCTTC. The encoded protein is CASSLDGTGTGGYTF.

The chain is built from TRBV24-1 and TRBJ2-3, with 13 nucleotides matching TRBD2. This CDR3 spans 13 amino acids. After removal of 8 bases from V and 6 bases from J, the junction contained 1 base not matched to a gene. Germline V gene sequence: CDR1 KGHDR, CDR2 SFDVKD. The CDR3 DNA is TGTGCCACCAAGGGACTAGCGGGGGATACGCAGTATTTT. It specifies CATKGLAGDTQYF.

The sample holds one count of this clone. The CDR3 bases are TGTGCCAGCAGCCCCCGACCAGGGGCGAAAGAGCAGTACTTC. Translating it yields CASSPRPGAKEQYF. The chain couples TRBV27 to TRBJ2-7; the D gene is possibly TRBD1 (6 bases). V was pared by 6 bases and J by 7 bases, with 19 bases between. CDR1 and CDR2 (germline): MNHEY, SMNVEV (reference sequence). This CDR3 has 14 amino acids.

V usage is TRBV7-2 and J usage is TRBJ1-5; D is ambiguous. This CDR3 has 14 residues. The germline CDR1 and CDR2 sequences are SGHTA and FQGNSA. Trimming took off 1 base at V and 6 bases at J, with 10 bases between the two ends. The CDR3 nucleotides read TGTGCCAGCAGCTTAGATACAGTGAGTCAGCCCCAGCATTTT. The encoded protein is CASSLDTVSQPQHF.

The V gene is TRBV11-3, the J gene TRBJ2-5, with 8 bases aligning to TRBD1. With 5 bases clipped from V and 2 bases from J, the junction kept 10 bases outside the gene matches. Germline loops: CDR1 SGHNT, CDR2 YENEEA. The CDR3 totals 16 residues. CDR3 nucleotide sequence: TGTGCCAGCAGCGGGCGGACAGGGTCCGGTCAAGAGACCCAGTACTTC. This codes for CASSGRTGSGQETQYF.

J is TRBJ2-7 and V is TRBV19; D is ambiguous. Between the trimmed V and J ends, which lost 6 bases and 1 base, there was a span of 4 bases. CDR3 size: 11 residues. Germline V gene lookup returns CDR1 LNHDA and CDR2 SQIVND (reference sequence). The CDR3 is CASRSSYEQYF. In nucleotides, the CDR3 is TGTGCCAGTAGGTCATCCTACGAGCAGTACTTC.

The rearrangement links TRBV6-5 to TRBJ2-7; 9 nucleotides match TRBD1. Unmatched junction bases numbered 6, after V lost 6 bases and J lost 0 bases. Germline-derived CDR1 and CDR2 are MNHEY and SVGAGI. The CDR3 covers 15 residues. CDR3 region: CASRGRQGDSYEQYF. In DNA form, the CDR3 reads TGTGCCAGCAGAGGCAGACAGGGGGACTCCTACGAGCAGTACTTC.

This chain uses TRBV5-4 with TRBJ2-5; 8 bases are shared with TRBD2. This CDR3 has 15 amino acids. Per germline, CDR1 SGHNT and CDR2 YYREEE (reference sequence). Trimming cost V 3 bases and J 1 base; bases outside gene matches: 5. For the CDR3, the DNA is TGTGCCAGCAGCTCCCCTAGCGGGCCCCAAGAGACCCAGTACTTC. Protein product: CASSSPSGPQETQYF.

The CDR3 protein is CASSLLRDRAGNIQYF. The CDR3 DNA reads as TGTGCCAGCAGCTTGCTCCGGGACAGGGCGGGAAACATTCAGTACTTC. This rearrangement joins TRBV5-5 to TRBJ2-4; TRBD1 matches at 9 bases. This CDR3 spans 16 amino acids. Unmatched junction bases numbered 8, after V lost 1 base and J lost 6 bases. Germline values: CDR1 SGHKS, CDR2 YYEKEE (reference sequence).

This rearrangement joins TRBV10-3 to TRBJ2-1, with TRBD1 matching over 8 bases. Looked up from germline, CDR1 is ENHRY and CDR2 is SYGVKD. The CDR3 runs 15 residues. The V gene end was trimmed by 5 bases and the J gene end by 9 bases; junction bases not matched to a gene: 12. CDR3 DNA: TGTGCCATCAGTCCCGACAGGGGTGTTTATGCTGAGCAGTTCTTC. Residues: CAISPDRGVYAEQFF.

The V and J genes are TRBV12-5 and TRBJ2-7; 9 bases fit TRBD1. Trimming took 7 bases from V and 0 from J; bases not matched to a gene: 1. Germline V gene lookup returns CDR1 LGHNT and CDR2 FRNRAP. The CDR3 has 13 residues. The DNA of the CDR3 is TGTGCTAGTGAGACAGGGGGCTCCTACGAGCAGTACTTC. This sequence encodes CASETGGSYEQYF. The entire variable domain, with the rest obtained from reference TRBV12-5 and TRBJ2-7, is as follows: DARVTQTPRHKVTEMGQEVTMRCQPILGHNTVFWYRQTMMQGLELLAYFRNRAPLDDSGMPKDRFSAEMPDATLATLKIQPSEPRDSAVYFCASETGGSYEQYFGPGTRLTVT.